Given below is one T cell receptor beta chain in context. This CDR3 region has 14 residues. Per the germline V gene, CDR1 is GTSNPN and CDR2 is SVGIG (reference sequence). V gave up 3 bases and J gave up 8 bases; unmatched junction bases: 9. This specimen comes from a study of blood T cell repertoires in COVID-19. About the research overall: Sample material is recorded as cDNA or gDNA derived from T cells, B-cell-depleted T cells, or PBMCs.

Authors' data handling: By means of reference gene primer amplification, nucleated cell counts were estimated. Clones were read by immunoSEQ multiplex PCR, and TCRdb kept only the in-frame ones, dropping some. That table gives V, J and clone size, and the DNA gave D and trimming. Among about 230,000 clones listed, around 86% were seen once. Followed over time, Seattle patients had been enrolled while infection was active. The sample comprised peripheral blood. The receptor was isolated from a man between 45 and 60 years old with COVID-19, enrolled during active disease. The chain employs TRBV30 and TRBJ2-1; 8 nucleotides match TRBD1. CDR3 nucleotides: TGTGCCTGGAGCCATGGACAGGGTGAGGATGAGCAGTTCTTC. This sequence encodes CAWSHGQGEDEQFF.